The subject of this entry is one T cell receptor (beta chain). What it recognizes is unknown. This CDR3 is 14 amino acids long. CDR1 and CDR2 (germline): SGHRS, YFSETQ. V lost 2 bases and J lost 1; bases outside the gene matches: 2. These data belong to a study of cytomegalovirus exposure and HLA in healthy donors. Study-level findings and limits: Sequencing depth across donors, presence/absence analyses assumed, was roughly uniform. Analysis was carried out at a later point, and it linked a missense DCLRE1C variant to TCR beta V- and J-gene trimming.

It was with 60 Vbeta and 13 Jbeta primers that the PCR ran. In the original workflow: Around 83 million unique TCR beta chains, about 12 million shared, were counted in a later analysis. Sequenced by immunoSEQ multiplex PCR; TCRdb stores in-frame clones only, minus some. That table is the source of V, J and clone size, and D and trimming were worked out from the DNA. Among about 300,000 clones listed, 75% to 90% were seen once. What was sequenced was PBMCs. The chain combines TRBV5-1 with TRBJ2-7; 8 positions agree with TRBD2. The source of this sequence is a man in his forties or fifties in good health and CMV-seropositive. In DNA form, the CDR3 reads TGCGCCAGCAGCTTCTCTAGCGGGTCCTACGAGCAGTACTTC. It encodes CASSFSSGSYEQYF.